This T cell receptor (beta chain) was sequenced in a study of human T cells and chemical hapten exposure. Overall study: While the approximately 24-week study was under way, patients received diphenylcyclopropenone on the scalp every week.

Per the study methods: Samples had a median of 95,638 TCRs, ranging about 20,000 to 750,000. MiXCR, applied by TCRdb to the RACE reads, yields one record per CDR3 protein. For this entry, the V and J calls and clone size follow TCRdb and not the study's own pipeline. The sample includes 60,000 to 75,000 distinct CDR3 sequences, 5.5% to 7.5% seen only once; the top ten take 1.5% to 2%. Concerning this clonotype itself: What it binds is not known.

The sample's time point: pre-sensitization, week 0. The treatment: therapeutic diphenylcyclopropenone sensitization with weekly scalp DPC. The ends lost 4 bases at V and 6 bases at J; junction bases unmatched: 6. CDR1 and CDR2 (germline): MNHEY, SVGEGT. The CDR3 sequence is 14 residues long. General study points: TCRs above 1 in 1000 frequency stayed constant with DPC sensitization. Expanded TCRs created a significantly greater count of big CDR3 similarity clusters than controls did.

This receptor was obtained from a woman aged 25 to 39 with alopecia areata. Some clones in this sample may be carry-over from other donors' samples. Sample: whole blood, taken in connection with sensitization to the hapten diphenylcyclopropenone (DPC). The J gene is TRBJ2-5, the V gene TRBV6-2 or TRBV6-3; 9 nucleotides line up with TRBD2. CDR3 amino acids: CASSSPSGGKTQYF. CDR3 sequence (DNA): TGTGCCAGCAGTTCCCCAAGCGGGGGGAAGACCCAGTACTTC.